The 12 T cell receptor beta chains below come from one sample, sequenced in a study of cytomegalovirus exposure and HLA in healthy donors. It was with 60 Vbeta and 13 Jbeta primers that the PCR ran. The data were produced by immunoSEQ multiplex PCR, yet TCRdb's version contains in-frame clones alone and is incomplete. The sample shows some 200,000 clones, about two thirds of them seen only once. The source material was PBMCs. These receptors were collected from a man aged 35-49 years in good health and CMV-seropositive.

The sample holds one count of this clone. The V call is TRBV6-5, the J call TRBJ1-1, with a tentative D call TRBD1 (6 bases). Trimming removed 0 bases from V and 4 bases from J, with 9 bases in between. The CDR3 spans 14 residues. Germline V lookup: CDR1 MNHEY, CDR2 SVGAGI. This CDR3 is CASSYSMGATEAFF. Here the CDR3 DNA reads TGTGCCAGCAGTTACTCGATGGGGGCCACTGAAGCTTTCTTT.

V gene TRBV25-1 combines with J gene TRBJ1-1; 9 nucleotides match TRBD1. In germline, CDR1 is MGHDK, CDR2 SYGVNS. The CDR3 totals 14 residues. V was clipped by 4 bases and J by 2 bases; unmatched bases: 2. In DNA form, the CDR3 reads TGTGCCAGCAGTGCGACAGGGGGAAACACTGAAGCTTTCTTT. Translated: CASSATGGNTEAFF.

The genes are TRBV5-6 and TRBJ1-6; TRBD1 is a possible D gene (5 bases). The germline V and J ends were trimmed by 1 base and 9 bases, with 14 bases remaining between them. This CDR3 region has 15 residues. Germline loops: CDR1 SGHDT, CDR2 YYEEEE. The CDR3 DNA follows: TGTGCCAGCAGCTTGCGCTCAGGGTCTAGTTCACCCCTCCACTTT. It translates to CASSLRSGSSSPLHF.

This clone was seen once. The CDR3 sequence: CASSAHSGQPQHF. The CDR3, as DNA: TGTGCCAGCAGCGCTCACTCAGGTCAGCCCCAGCATTTT. The chain links TRBV6-4 to TRBJ1-5; D uncertain. The V gene's germline CDR1 is MRHNA and CDR2 SNTAGT. The CDR3 extends over 13 amino acids. V was clipped by 6 bases and J by 6 bases, with 12 bases between them.

This chain links TRBV2 with TRBJ2-3, with 9 bases fitting TRBD2. Trimming at V came to 3 bases and at J to 2 bases, leaving 6 bases not matched to a gene. Germline V CDR1 and CDR2: SNHLY, FYNNEI. The CDR3 spans 16 residues. The CDR3 bases are TGTGCCAGCAGTGACGGGTCTAGCGGGGTCACAGATACGCAGTATTTT. Residues: CASSDGSSGVTDTQYF.

The chain links TRBV15 to TRBJ1-5; D not resolved. The CDR3 runs to 16 residues. V lost 2 bases and J 2 bases, leaving 13 bases between the germline ends. Germline-derived CDR1 and CDR2 are LNHNV and YYDKDF (reference sequence). CDR3 DNA sequence: TGTGCCACCAGCAGAAATCGGGATTCGGGCAATCAGCCCCAGCATTTT. Its translation is CATSRNRDSGNQPQHF.

The J gene is TRBJ2-1, the V gene TRBV4-3, with 8 bases identical to TRBD2. V lost 4 bases, J lost 5 bases, and 7 bases stayed unmatched. Germline CDR1 is LGHNA and CDR2 is YSLEER. The CDR3 has 15 amino acids. The CDR3 loop is CASSPRSGGNNEQFF. The DNA of the CDR3 is TGCGCCAGCAGCCCCCGGTCGGGGGGGAACAATGAGCAGTTCTTC.

With regard to this clone: The sample carries other DNA sequences with the same CDR3. This chain links TRBV19 with TRBJ2-7, with D unclear. Germline CDR1 is LNHDA and CDR2 is SQIVND (reference sequence). V was cut by 6 bases and J by 2 bases, with 11 bases left in between. The CDR3 length is 13 residues. Here the CDR3 DNA reads TGTGCCAGTAGCCGAGACATAGCCTACGAGCAGTACTTC. Translated, it gives CASSRDIAYEQYF. The variable domain in full, with the rest retrieved from reference TRBV19 and TRBJ2-7, is DGGITQSPKYLFRKEGQNVTLSCEQNLNHDAMYWYRQDPGQGLRLIYYSQIVNDFQKGDIAEGYSVSREKKESFPLTVTSAQKNPTAFYLCASSRDIAYEQYFGPGTRLTVT.

This rearrangement joins TRBV15 to TRBJ1-5; possible D gene TRBD1, 5 bases. Trimming pared 0 bases from V and 7 bases from J, leaving 13 bases between. Looked up from germline, CDR1 is LNHNV and CDR2 is YYDKDF (reference sequence). The CDR3 spans 15 residues. The CDR3 DNA sequence: TGTGCCACCAGCAGAGATCGGGCAGGGTGGCAGCCCCAGCATTTT. Amino acid sequence: CATSRDRAGWQPQHF.

This clone was counted only a few times. This rearrangement joins TRBV5-1 to TRBJ2-5; D remains unclear. Germline lookup yields CDR1 SGHRS and CDR2 YFSETQ. CDR3 size: 11 residues. V lost 4 bases to trimming and J lost 2 bases, with 3 bases between them. The CDR3 protein is CASSTQETQYF. CDR3 DNA: TGCGCCAGCAGCACACAAGAGACCCAGTACTTC.

V and J are TRBV6-1 and TRBJ1-3; TRBD1 matches at 7 bases. In germline, CDR1 is MNHNS, CDR2 SASEGT. The CDR3 length is 12 residues. J gave up 3 bases and V 10 bases, and 3 bases lay outside the gene matches. CDR3 sequence (DNA): TGTGCCACGACAGGGTTTGGAAACACCATATATTTT. Its translation is CATTGFGNTIYF.

The sample holds a few counts of this clone. The V and J genes are TRBV4-3 and TRBJ1-4; TRBD1 matches at 7 bases. CDR1 and CDR2 (germline): LGHNA, YSLEER. CDR3 length equals 17 residues. V trimming: 2 bases; J trimming: 3 bases; junction bases outside the gene matches: 9. CDR3 sequence reads: CASSQSHGTAANEKLFF. CDR3 nucleotides: TGCGCCAGCAGCCAATCGCACGGGACAGCTGCTAATGAAAAACTGTTTTTT.